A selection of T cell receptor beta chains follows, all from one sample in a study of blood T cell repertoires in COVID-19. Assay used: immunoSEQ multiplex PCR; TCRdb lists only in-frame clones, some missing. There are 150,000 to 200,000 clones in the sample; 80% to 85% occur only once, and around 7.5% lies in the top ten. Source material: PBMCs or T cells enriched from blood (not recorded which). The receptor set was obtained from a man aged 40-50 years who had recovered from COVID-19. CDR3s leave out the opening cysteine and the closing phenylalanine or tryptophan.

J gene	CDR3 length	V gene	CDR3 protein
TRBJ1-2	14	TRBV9	ASSVAAQEANYGYT
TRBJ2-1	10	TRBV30	AWSVGANEQF
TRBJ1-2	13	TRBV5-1	ASSSTGGNDYGYT
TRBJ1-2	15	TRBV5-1	ASSLRGTGLSTEGYT
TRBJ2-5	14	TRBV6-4	ASSPEGTSGVETQY
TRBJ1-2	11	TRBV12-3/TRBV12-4	ASKAGRDYGYT
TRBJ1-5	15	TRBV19	ASKREGGRNSNQPQH
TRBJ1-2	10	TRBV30	ASPGGNYGYT
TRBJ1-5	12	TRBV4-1	ASSQGTLNQPQH
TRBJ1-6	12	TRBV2	ASTDRSTDSPLH
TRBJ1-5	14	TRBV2	ASSSRPGQGNQPQH
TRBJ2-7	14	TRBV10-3	AISESYWGQAYEQY
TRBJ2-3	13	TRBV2	ASKGQGRERDTQY
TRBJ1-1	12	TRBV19	ASSIGGRNTEAF
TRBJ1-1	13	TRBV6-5	ASSPTGQGSTEAF
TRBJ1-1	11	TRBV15	ATSFRDREAAF
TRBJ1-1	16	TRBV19	ASSIEGSFGALGTEAF
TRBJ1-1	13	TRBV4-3	ASSQDDRGNTEAF
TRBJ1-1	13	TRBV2	ASNPLGGEGTEAF
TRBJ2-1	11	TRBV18	ASSPRIENEQF
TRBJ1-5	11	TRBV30	AWSRGVHQPQH
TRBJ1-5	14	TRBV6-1	ASSEARRIASQPQH
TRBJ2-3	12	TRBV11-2	ASKSGTDTDTQY
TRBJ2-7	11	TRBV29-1	SVESDRDYEQY
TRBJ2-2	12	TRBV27	ASNVRDTTGELF
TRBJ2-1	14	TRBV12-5	ASGLVVGQTYNEQF
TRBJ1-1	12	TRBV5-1	ASSSNTGGTEAF
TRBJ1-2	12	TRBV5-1	ASSPVEGRAGYT
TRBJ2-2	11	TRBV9	ASSVTGAGELF
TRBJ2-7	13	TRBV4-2	ASSHGLAGGHEQY
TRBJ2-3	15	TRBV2	ASSWDYSPFGTDTQY
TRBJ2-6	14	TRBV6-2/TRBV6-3	ASSVRDIPGANVLT
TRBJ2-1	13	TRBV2	ATKGDLDSYNEQF
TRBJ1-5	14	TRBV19	ASRKGRGQGNQPQH
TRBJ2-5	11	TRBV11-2	ASSRTGEETQY
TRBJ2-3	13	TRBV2	ASSEDSLTQGTQY
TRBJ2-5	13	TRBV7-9	ASSLTGGIQETQY
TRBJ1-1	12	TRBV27	ASSSRQRNTEAF
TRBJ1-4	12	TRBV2	ASLRGGTSEKLF
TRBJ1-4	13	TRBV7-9	ASSLVQGALEKLF
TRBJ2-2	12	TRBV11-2	ASSQDRAAGELF
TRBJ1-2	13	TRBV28	ASTPIEFVDYGYT